Following are 9 T cell receptor beta chains from one sample sequenced in a study of blood T cell repertoires in COVID-19. This table comes from immunoSEQ multiplex PCR, and its TCRdb copy is limited to in-frame clones, with some not included. This table holds fewer than 400,000 clones, over 75% found once. The source material was PBMCs or T cells enriched from blood (not recorded which). Receptor source: a young man who had recovered from COVID-19.

The gene calls are TRBV7-8 and TRBJ1-2; tentatively, D is TRBD1 (6 bases). The CDR3 is made up of 12 amino acids. Trimming cost V 5 bases and J 4 bases, with 8 bases left between them. Germline CDR1 and CDR2: SGHVS and FQNEAQ. This CDR3 reads CASSPDSYGYTF. DNA for the CDR3: TGTGCCAGCAGCCCGGACAGCTATGGCTACACCTTC.

The gene calls are TRBV5-4 and TRBJ2-5; D is ambiguous. CDR1 and CDR2 (germline): SGHNT, YYREEE (reference sequence). The V end was cut by 0 bases, the J end by 5 bases, with 5 bases between. The CDR3 is 12 residues long. The chain's CDR3 is CASSLARETQYF. The CDR3 region has the DNA TGTGCCAGCAGCTTGGCCAGGGAGACCCAGTACTTC.

The V call is TRBV28, the J call TRBJ1-4; D is perhaps TRBD1 (6 bases). The CDR3 spans 13 residues. V lost 5 bases and J lost 8, with 12 bases in between. CDR1 and CDR2 (germline): MDHEN, SYDVKM. Here the CDR3 reads CASSPGVREKLFF. The DNA of the CDR3 is TGTGCCAGCAGTCCAGGGGTTCGGGAAAAACTGTTTTTT.

The gene calls are TRBV28 and TRBJ1-4, with a weak D call TRBD1 (5 bases). The CDR3 length is 11 residues. Per the germline V gene, CDR1 is MDHEN and CDR2 is SYDVKM. The V end lost 2 bases, the J end lost 12 bases, and 7 bases lay between the germline ends. The CDR3 loop reads CASSLIGELFF. The CDR3 DNA reads as TGTGCCAGCAGTTTAATAGGGGAACTGTTTTTT.

The chain employs TRBV11-2 and TRBJ1-6; weak D call: TRBD1 (5 bases). CDR1 is SGHAT, CDR2 FQNNGV, per germline. V gave up 5 bases and J gave up 2 bases, with 13 bases separating them. CDR3 size: 16 residues. The CDR3 loop is CASSQRGGAYNSPLHF. CDR3 in DNA: TGTGCCAGCAGCCAACGGGGGGGAGCCTATAATTCACCCCTCCACTTT.

The chain employs TRBV11-2 and TRBJ2-1; TRBD1 agrees at 7 bases. Germline CDR1 and CDR2: SGHAT and FQNNGV. The CDR3 contains 13 residues. V trimming: 3 bases; J trimming: 4 bases; junction bases outside the gene matches: 0. The CDR3 loop reads CASSLGQYNEQFF. In DNA, the CDR3 is TGTGCCAGCAGCTTGGGACAGTACAATGAGCAGTTCTTC.

The rearrangement joins TRBV12-5 to TRBJ1-2; no reliable D call. The CDR3 contains 16 residues. Germline CDR1 and CDR2: LGHNT and FRNRAP. The V end was cut by 0 bases, the J end by 5 bases, with 16 bases between. The CDR3, as DNA: TGTGCTAGTGGTTTGGTACACGGAGCAGATGTATATGGCTACACCTTC. Residues: CASGLVHGADVYGYTF. Using reference TRBV12-5 and TRBJ1-2 for the parts outside the CDR3, the full variable domain is DARVTQTPRHKVTEMGQEVTMRCQPILGHNTVFWYRQTMMQGLELLAYFRNRAPLDDSGMPKDRFSAEMPDATLATLKIQPSEPRDSAVYFCASGLVHGADVYGYTFGSGTRLTVV.

The chain is built from TRBV10-3 and TRBJ2-3; 7 bases match TRBD1. Germline CDR1 is ENHRY and CDR2 is SYGVKD. This CDR3 comprises 13 residues. J lost 9 bases, V lost 0 bases, and 3 bases had no gene match. The CDR3 loop reads CAISESGQLTQYF. The CDR3 coding sequence is TGTGCCATCAGTGAGTCGGGACAGCTAACGCAGTATTTT.

The chain couples TRBV28 to TRBJ2-2; TRBD1 matches at 8 bases. Germline CDR1 and CDR2: MDHEN and SYDVKM. This CDR3 spans 16 amino acids. Losses at the gene ends were 7 bases for V and 1 base for J; bases not matched to a gene: 8. Here the CDR3 reads CASTIRTGGNTGELFF. DNA of the CDR3: TGTGCCAGCACCATTCGTACAGGGGGGAACACCGGGGAGCTGTTTTTT.